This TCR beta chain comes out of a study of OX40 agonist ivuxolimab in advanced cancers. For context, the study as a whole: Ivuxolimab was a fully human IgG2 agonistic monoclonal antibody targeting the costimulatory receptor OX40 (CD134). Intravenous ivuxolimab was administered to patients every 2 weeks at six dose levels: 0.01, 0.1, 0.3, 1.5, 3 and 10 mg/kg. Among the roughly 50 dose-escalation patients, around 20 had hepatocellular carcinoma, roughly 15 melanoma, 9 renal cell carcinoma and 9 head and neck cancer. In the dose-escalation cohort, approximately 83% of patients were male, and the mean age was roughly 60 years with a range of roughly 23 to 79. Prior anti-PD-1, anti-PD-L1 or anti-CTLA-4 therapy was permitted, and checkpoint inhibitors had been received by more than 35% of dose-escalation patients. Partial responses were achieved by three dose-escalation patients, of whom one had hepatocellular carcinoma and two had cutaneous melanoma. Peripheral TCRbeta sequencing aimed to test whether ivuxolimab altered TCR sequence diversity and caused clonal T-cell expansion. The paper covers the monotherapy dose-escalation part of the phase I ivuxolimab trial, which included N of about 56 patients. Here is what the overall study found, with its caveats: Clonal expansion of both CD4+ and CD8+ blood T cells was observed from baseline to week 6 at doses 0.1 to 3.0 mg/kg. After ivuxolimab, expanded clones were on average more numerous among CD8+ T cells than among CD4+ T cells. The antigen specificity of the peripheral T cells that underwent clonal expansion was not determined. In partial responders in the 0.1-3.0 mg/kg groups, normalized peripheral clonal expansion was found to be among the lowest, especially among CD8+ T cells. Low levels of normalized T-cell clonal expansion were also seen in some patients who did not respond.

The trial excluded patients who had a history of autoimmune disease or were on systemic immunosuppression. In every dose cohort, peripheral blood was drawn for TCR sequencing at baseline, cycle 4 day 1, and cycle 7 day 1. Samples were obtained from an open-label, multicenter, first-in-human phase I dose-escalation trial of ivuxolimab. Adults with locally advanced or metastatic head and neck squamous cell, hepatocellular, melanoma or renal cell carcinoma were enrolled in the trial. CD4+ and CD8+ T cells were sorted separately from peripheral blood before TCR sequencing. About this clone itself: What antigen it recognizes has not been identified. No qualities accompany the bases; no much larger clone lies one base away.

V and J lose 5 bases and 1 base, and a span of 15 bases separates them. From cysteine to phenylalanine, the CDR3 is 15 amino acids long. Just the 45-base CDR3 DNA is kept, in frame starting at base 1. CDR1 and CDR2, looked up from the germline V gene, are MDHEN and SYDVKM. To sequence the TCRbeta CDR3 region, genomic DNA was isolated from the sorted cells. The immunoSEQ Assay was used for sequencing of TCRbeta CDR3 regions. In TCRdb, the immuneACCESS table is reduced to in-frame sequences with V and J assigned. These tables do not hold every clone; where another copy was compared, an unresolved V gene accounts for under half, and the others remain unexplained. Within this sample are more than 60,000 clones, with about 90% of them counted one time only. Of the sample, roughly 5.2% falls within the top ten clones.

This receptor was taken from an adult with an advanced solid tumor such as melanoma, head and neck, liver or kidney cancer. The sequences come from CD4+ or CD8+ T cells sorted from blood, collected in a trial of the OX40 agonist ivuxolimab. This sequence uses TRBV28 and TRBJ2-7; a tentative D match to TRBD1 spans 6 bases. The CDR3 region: CASSPPRTVSYEQYF. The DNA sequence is TGTGCCAGCAGTCCCCCTCGGACAGTATCCTACGAGCAGTACTTC.